Presented here are 21 T cell receptor beta chains from one specimen sequenced in a study of PD-1 blockade in classical Hodgkin lymphoma. Profiling relied on immunoSEQ multiplex PCR, and the TCRdb table lists in-frame clones only, not all of them. The data contain some 21,000 clones, 75% to 90% of them singletons. Sample time point: cycle 4 day 1 (C4D1), after more than five weeks of nivolumab. In every patient, relapse followed autologous stem cell transplantation, while exposure to brentuximab vedotin differed. Specimen: peripheral blood mononuclear cells (PBMCs), collected before the fourth cycle of nivolumab. The receptor set was obtained from a human donor with classical Hodgkin lymphoma.

The CDR3 nucleotides read TGTGCCAGCAGTGGAGACTTTGGCTCTGGAAACACCATATATTTT. Translating gives CASSGDFGSGNTIYF. The chain links TRBV28 to TRBJ1-3; D is ambiguous. This CDR3 contains 15 residues. CDR1 is MDHEN, CDR2 SYDVKM, per germline. The germline V and J ends were trimmed by 5 bases and 0 bases, with 11 bases remaining between them.

CDR3 nucleotide sequence: TGTGCCTGGAGTCAAGACAGCAACTATGGCTACACCTTC. It is translated as CAWSQDSNYGYTF. This sequence joins TRBV30 and TRBJ1-2, with D perhaps matching TRBD1 (5 bases). CDR3 length: 13 residues. V was shortened by 2 bases and J by 2 bases, with 9 bases between the two germline ends. The V gene's germline CDR1 is GTSNPN and CDR2 SVGIG (reference sequence).

The chain couples TRBV4-3 to TRBJ2-7; TRBD2 is a possible D gene (6 bases). V was clipped by 0 bases and J by 4 bases, with 16 bases between them. Germline V lookup: CDR1 LGHNA, CDR2 YSLEER. The CDR3 is 16 residues long. This chain's CDR3 is CASSQDSLYGTYEQYF. The CDR3 bases are TGCGCCAGCAGCCAAGATTCCCTATACGGGACTTACGAGCAGTACTTC.

The chain carries TRBV6-1 and TRBJ2-4; TRBD1 agrees at 7 bases. CDR3 length equals 13 residues. Per germline, CDR1 MNHNS and CDR2 SASEGT. J gave up 8 bases and V 7 bases, and 8 bases lay outside the gene matches. CDR3 in DNA: TGTGCCAGCAACAACCCCGGACAGGACATTCAGTACTTC. It specifies CASNNPGQDIQYF.

This chain links TRBV18 with TRBJ1-5; 7 positions match TRBD1. Germline CDR1 KGHSH, CDR2 LQKENI. This CDR3 spans 16 amino acids. Losses at the gene ends were 3 bases for V and 3 bases for J; bases not matched to a gene: 8. CDR3 DNA: TGTGCCAGCTCACCGGAGACAGGGAGTAACAATCAGCCCCAGCATTTT. Protein product: CASSPETGSNNQPQHF.

The chain joins TRBV7-2 to TRBJ1-2, with D maybe TRBD1 (5 bases). Germline loops: CDR1 SGHTA, CDR2 FQGNSA. Deletions cut 3 bases from V and 5 bases from J, with 16 bases between. The CDR3 runs 15 residues. The CDR3 reads CASSLYQTDSYGYTF. CDR3 nucleotides: TGTGCCAGCAGCTTGTACCAGACAGATTCATATGGCTACACCTTC.

The rearrangement links TRBV6-5 to TRBJ2-5; D is unclear. Trimming took off 0 bases at V and 4 bases at J, with 9 bases between the two ends. The CDR3 consists of 14 residues. Germline lookup yields CDR1 MNHEY and CDR2 SVGAGI. CDR3 coding DNA: TGTGCCAGCAGTTACTCGTCGATGATAGAGACCCAGTACTTC. As protein: CASSYSSMIETQYF.

This clone was seen a few times. The chain combines TRBV2 with TRBJ1-4; 8 bases line up with TRBD1. After removal of 6 bases from V and 2 bases from J, the junction contained 8 bases not matched to a gene. The CDR3 covers 16 residues. From germline, CDR1 is SNHLY and CDR2 FYNNEI. CDR3 residues: CASRKGQGETNEKLFF. The CDR3 DNA sequence: TGTGCCAGCAGAAAAGGACAGGGAGAGACTAATGAAAAACTGTTTTTT.

The chain links TRBV6-5 to TRBJ2-5, with 8 bases aligning to TRBD1. The J call may be mistaken, given a closer DNA end match to TRBJ2-7. Germline lookup yields CDR1 MNHEY and CDR2 SVGAGI. The CDR3 sequence is 13 residues long. The CDR3 DNA sequence: TGTGCCAGCCAAAGGACAGGGAACAACGAGCAGTACTTC. It encodes CASQRTGNNEQYF.

V and J are TRBV4-3 and TRBJ1-1, with a possible D match to TRBD1 (5 bases). The V gene lost 0 bases and the J gene lost 2 bases, with 19 bases spanning the gap. The CDR3 spans 18 residues. Germline CDR1 reads LGHNA; CDR2 reads YSLEER. The CDR3 spells CASSQEIPGGEGNTEAFF. Here the CDR3 DNA reads TGCGCCAGCAGCCAAGAAATCCCGGGAGGGGAAGGAAACACTGAAGCTTTCTTT.

The CDR3 sequence: CASSFEGVPTAVFF. The CDR3 nucleotides are TGTGCCAGCAGTTTTGAGGGGGTCCCCACGGCGGTGTTCTTC. The chain combines TRBV27 with TRBJ2-1; possibly TRBD1 for D (6 bases). Germline-derived CDR1 and CDR2 are MNHEY and SMNVEV (reference sequence). CDR3 length equals 14 residues. V lost 3 bases and J lost 15, with 21 bases in between.

The rearrangement joins TRBV4-1 to TRBJ2-5; 11 bases agree with TRBD2. V dropped 2 bases and J dropped 4; count of bases not matched to a gene: 12. Per germline, CDR1 MGHRA and CDR2 YSYEKL. The CDR3 runs to 18 residues. The CDR3 coding sequence is TGCGCCAGCAGCCAATCTCTTCTAGCGGGAGGAACGGGAGAGACCCAGTACTTC. Encoded protein: CASSQSLLAGGTGETQYF.

The V gene is TRBV7-6, the J gene TRBJ2-5, with 9 bases matching TRBD1. The CDR3 covers 17 residues. Losses at the gene ends were 1 base for V and 4 bases for J; bases not matched to a gene: 10. Germline V gene lookup returns CDR1 SGHVS and CDR2 FNYEAQ. The CDR3 loop is CASSLVGTGFERETQYF. In DNA form, the CDR3 reads TGTGCCAGCAGCTTAGTAGGGACAGGGTTCGAAAGAGAGACCCAGTACTTC.

This clone was observed once. The chain couples TRBV29-1 to TRBJ2-1; tentatively, D is TRBD1 (6 bases). V was shortened by 4 bases and J by 7 bases, with 17 bases between the two germline ends. The CDR3 sequence is 14 residues long. The germline CDR1 and CDR2 sequences are SQVTM and ANQGSEA. The CDR3 here is CSVGGRASTNEQFF. The CDR3 DNA sequence: TGCAGCGTTGGGGGGCGGGCTTCTACGAATGAGCAGTTCTTC.

V is TRBV29-1 and J is TRBJ2-1; 7 bases map to TRBD2. The V gene's germline CDR1 is SQVTM and CDR2 ANQGSEA. The J segment lost 8 bases and the V segment lost 6 bases, leaving 4 bases of the junction unmatched. CDR3 size: 11 residues. CDR3 sequence reads: CSVWGGDEQFF. DNA of the CDR3: TGCAGCGTGTGGGGGGGGGATGAGCAGTTCTTC.

The rearrangement uses TRBV7-6 and TRBJ2-7, with D possibly TRBD2 on 6 matching bases. V shed 2 bases and J shed 1 base, with 9 bases lying between them. Germline lookup yields CDR1 SGHVS and CDR2 FNYEAQ. This CDR3 comprises 14 residues. The CDR3 DNA is TGTGCCAGCAGCTTATGGGACTCTTCCTACGAGCAGTACTTC. Amino acid sequence: CASSLWDSSYEQYF. Variable domain in full (rest from reference TRBV7-6 and TRBJ2-7): GAGVSQSPRYKVTKRGQDVALRCDPISGHVSLYWYRQALGQGPEFLTYFNYEAQQDKSGLPNDRFSAERPEGSISTLTIQRTEQRDSAMYRCASSLWDSSYEQYFGPGTRLTVT.

J is TRBJ2-2 and V is TRBV2, with a tentative D call TRBD1 (6 bases). Per germline, CDR1 SNHLY and CDR2 FYNNEI. V was shortened by 7 bases and J by 6 bases, with 12 bases between the two germline ends. This CDR3 has 13 residues. The CDR3 nucleotides read TGTGCCAGCAAACAGGGAATAGCCGGGGAGCTGTTTTTT. It yields the protein CASKQGIAGELFF. Full variable domain (remainder filled in from reference TRBV2 and TRBJ2-2): EPEVTQTPSHQVTQMGQEVILRCVPISNHLYFYWYRQILGQKVEFLVSFYNNEISEKSEIFDDQFSVERPDGSNFTLKIRSTKLEDSAMYFCASKQGIAGELFFGEGSRLTVL.

The chain's CDR3 is CASSRDRENEQFF. CDR3 bases: TGTGCCAGCAGCCGGGACAGGGAGAATGAGCAGTTCTTC. The chain employs TRBV5-4 and TRBJ2-1; TRBD1 matches at 9 bases. V gave up 4 bases and J gave up 7 bases; unmatched junction bases: 3. This CDR3 comprises 13 residues. CDR1 is SGHNT, CDR2 YYREEE, per germline (reference sequence).

The V and J genes are TRBV9 and TRBJ2-1; D is unclear. Germline V gives CDR1 SGDLS, CDR2 YYNGEE. The V and J ends lost 4 bases and 8 bases respectively, with 10 bases between them. This CDR3 contains 12 residues. The CDR3 sequence is CASSPRFDEQFF. CDR3 nucleotides: TGTGCCAGCAGCCCCCGTTTCGATGAGCAGTTCTTC.

The chain joins TRBV7-2 to TRBJ1-5; no clear D gene. The CDR3 consists of 15 residues. Between the trimmed V and J ends, which lost 1 base and 1 base, there was a span of 8 bases. From germline, CDR1 is SGHTA and CDR2 FQGNSA. CDR3: CASSLEYRSNQPQHF. Written as DNA, the CDR3 is TGTGCCAGCAGCTTAGAGTACAGAAGCAATCAGCCCCAGCATTTT.

CDR3 in DNA: TGTGCCAGCAGTTTATCTGTGACAGGGAGGGAGACCCAGTACTTC. It specifies CASSLSVTGRETQYF. The chain is built from TRBV27 and TRBJ2-5; perhaps TRBD1 as D (7 bases). The CDR3 is 15 residues long. In germline, CDR1 is MNHEY, CDR2 SMNVEV (reference sequence). Trimming took 0 bases from V and 5 from J, leaving 13 bases between them.